These T cell receptor beta chains were read from a single sample in a study of T cell responses to AZD1222 COVID-19 vaccine. Assay used: immunoSEQ multiplex PCR; TCRdb lists only in-frame clones, some missing. Seen here are more than 85,000 clones, about 94% observed once, and the top ten hold roughly 3.1%. The sample consisted of peripheral blood, taken 28 days after the second AZD1222 dose. Receptors originate from an adult who received the AZD1222 COVID-19 vaccine. The CDR3 runs from the conserved cysteine through the conserved F or W. The D gene is left open where the match is weak. Clone size is not always given. Where it is, it says once, few, many or a class for expanded clones.

clone size	D gene	V gene	J gene	CDR3 protein	CDR3 DNA
NA	NA	TRBV29-1	TRBJ2-7	CSVARNSYEQYF	TGCAGCGTTGCCCGAAATTCCTACGAGCAGTACTTC
NA	TRBD2	TRBV19	TRBJ2-2	CASSTSGRGSGELFF	TGTGCCAGTAGCACTAGCGGGAGAGGGTCAGGGGAGCTGTTTTTT
NA	TRBD1	TRBV5-1	TRBJ1-2	CATGTGTGGGGYTF	TGCGCCACCGGAACCGGGACAGGGGGTGGTGGCTACACCTTC
NA	NA	TRBV6-5	TRBJ1-2	CASSYADERENGYTF	TGTGCCAGCAGTTACGCCGATGAGAGGGAAAATGGCTACACCTTC
NA	TRBD2	TRBV19	TRBJ2-1	CASSESGGTYNEQFF	TGTGCCAGCAGCGAAAGCGGGGGGACTTACAATGAGCAGTTCTTC
NA	TRBD2	TRBV9	TRBJ2-2	CASAYAGANTGELFF	TGTGCCAGCGCTTATGCGGGAGCGAACACCGGGGAGCTGTTTTTT
NA	NA	TRBV6-2/TRBV6-3	TRBJ1-6	CASSWVGTEDSPLHF	TGTGCCAGCAGCTGGGTCGGGACGGAAGATTCACCCCTCCACTTT
NA	TRBD1	TRBV11-2	TRBJ1-5	CASSSRQGANNQPQHF	TGTGCCAGCAGCTCTAGACAGGGGGCGAACAATCAGCCCCAGCATTTT
few	TRBD1	TRBV6-5	TRBJ1-2	CASSYVRTGGGYGYTF	TGTGCCAGCAGTTACGTAAGAACAGGGGGCGGCTATGGCTACACCTTC
NA	NA	TRBV2	TRBJ1-5	CASSPAAGEGQPQHF	TGTGCCAGCAGCCCCGCGGCAGGGGAGGGCCAGCCCCAGCATTTT
NA	NA	TRBV10-1	TRBJ1-3	CASSESWGQDSGNTIYF	TGCGCCAGCAGTGAGTCGTGGGGACAAGACTCTGGAAACACCATATATTTT
NA	NA	TRBV15	TRBJ1-3	CATSRDQGFGNTIYF	TGTGCCACCAGCAGAGATCAAGGGTTTGGAAACACCATATATTTT
NA	TRBD1	TRBV6-5	TRBJ1-5	CASGRGGQSNQPQHF	TGTGCCAGCGGTAGGGGGGGACAGAGCAATCAGCCCCAGCATTTT
NA	NA	TRBV3-1/TRBV3-2	TRBJ1-3	CASSQRGPSHSGNTIYF	TGTGCCAGCAGCCAGCGGGGGCCCAGCCACTCTGGAAACACCATATATTTT
NA	NA	TRBV5-1	TRBJ2-2	CASSLEGPGRWYTGELFF	TGCGCCAGCAGCTTGGAAGGGCCAGGGAGGTGGTACACCGGGGAGCTGTTTTTT
NA	TRBD1	TRBV20-1	TRBJ1-2	CSGTANYGYTF	TGCAGCGGGACAGCTAACTATGGCTACACCTTC
NA	NA	TRBV7-9	TRBJ1-1	CASSLVSGSSGAEAFF	TGTGCCAGCAGCTTAGTCTCCGGGTCCTCGGGGGCTGAAGCTTTCTTT
NA	TRBD2	TRBV28	TRBJ2-7	CASSSPGGPQTYEQYF	TGTGCCAGCAGTTCCCCGGGGGGGCCGCAAACCTACGAGCAGTACTTC
NA	NA	TRBV19	TRBJ2-3	CASSLRDTQYF	TGTGCCAGTAGTTTAAGAGATACGCAGTATTTT
NA	NA	TRBV5-1	TRBJ1-2	CASSLNPGLIVYGYTF	TGCGCCAGCAGCCTTAACCCAGGGCTAATAGTCTATGGCTACACCTTC
NA	NA	TRBV6-1	TRBJ2-1	CASSEKGTNDEQFF	TGTGCCAGCAGTGAAAAGGGAACTAACGATGAGCAGTTCTTC